This T cell receptor beta chain was identified in a study of blood T cell repertoires in COVID-19. On the study more broadly: Donors in the United States, Italy and Spain gave samples during acute or convalescent COVID-19. Nucleic acid was either cDNA or gDNA, and it came from T cells, B-cell-depleted T cells, or PBMCs.

The germline V gene has CDR1 LNHDA and CDR2 SQIVND (reference sequence). The CDR3 loop spans 16 amino acids. V lost 5 bases and J lost 4; bases outside the gene matches: 12. In the authors' workflow: Amplification with reference gene primers provided the estimates of nucleated cell counts. Profiled with immunoSEQ multiplex PCR; TCRdb holds only in-frame clones, not every one. Clone size and V and J calls were adopted from that table, with D and trimming inferred from the DNA. Among roughly 200,000 clones listed, approximately 81% were seen once. The genes are TRBV19 and TRBJ1-2; 8 positions agree with TRBD1. What was sequenced was peripheral blood. This clonotype was obtained from a woman aged 80 or older with acute or convalescent COVID-19. The CDR3 loop reads CASSVGQGPFLYGYTF. As DNA, the CDR3 is TGTGCCAGTAGTGTCGGACAGGGACCTTTTCTCTATGGCTACACCTTC.